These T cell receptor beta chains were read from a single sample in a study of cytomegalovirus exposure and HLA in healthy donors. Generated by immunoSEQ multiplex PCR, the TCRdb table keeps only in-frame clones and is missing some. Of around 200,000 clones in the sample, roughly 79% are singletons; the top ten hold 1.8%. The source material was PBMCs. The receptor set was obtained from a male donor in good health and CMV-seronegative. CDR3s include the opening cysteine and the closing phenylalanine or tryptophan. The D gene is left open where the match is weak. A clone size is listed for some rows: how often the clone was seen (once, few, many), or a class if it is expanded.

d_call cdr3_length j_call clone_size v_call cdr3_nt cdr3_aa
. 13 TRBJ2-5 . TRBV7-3 TGTGCCAGCAGCAAACGGACGGGGGAGACCCAGTACTTC CASSKRTGETQYF
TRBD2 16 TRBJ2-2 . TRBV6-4 TGTGCCAGCAGAGAATTAGCGGGAGACGGGGCCGGGGAGCTGTTTTTT CASRELAGDGAGELFF
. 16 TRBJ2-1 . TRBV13 TGTGCCAGCAGCTTAGATCTGGACAGCTCCTACAATGAGCAGTTCTTC CASSLDLDSSYNEQFF
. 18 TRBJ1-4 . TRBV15 TGTGCCACCAGCAGCCCAACAGGGTCGAGGGCAACTAATGAAAAACTGTTTTTT CATSSPTGSRATNEKLFF
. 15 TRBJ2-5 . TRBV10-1 TGCGCCAGCAGTCCAGGGTCTCGCGAAGGGGGGACCCAGTACTTC CASSPGSREGGTQYF
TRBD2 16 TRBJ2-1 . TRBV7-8 TGTGCCAGCAGCCGTACTTCACTAGCGGACTACAATGAGCAGTTCTTC CASSRTSLADYNEQFF
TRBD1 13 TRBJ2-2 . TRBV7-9 TGTGCCGGTAGACAGGGTATCACCGGGGAGCTGTTTTTT CAGRQGITGELFF
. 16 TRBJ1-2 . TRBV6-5 TGTGCCAGCAGTTACAGCCAGGGTAAAACTAATTATGGCTACACCTTC CASSYSQGKTNYGYTF
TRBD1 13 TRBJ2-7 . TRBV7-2 TGTGCCAGCAGCTTAGACAGGGGCTACGAGCAGTACTTC CASSLDRGYEQYF
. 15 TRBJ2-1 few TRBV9 TGTGCCAGCAGCAAAGGTGACAGCTCCTACAATGAGCAGTTCTTC CASSKGDSSYNEQFF
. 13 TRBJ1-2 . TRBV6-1 TGTGCCAGCAGTGCCCCAGAAACCCATGGCTACACCTTC CASSAPETHGYTF
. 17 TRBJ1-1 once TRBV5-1 TGCGCCAGCAGGGGGAACAGGTCACTCGTTAAAAACACTGAAGCTTTCTTT CASRGNRSLVKNTEAFF
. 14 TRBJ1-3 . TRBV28 TGTGCCAGCAGCAGGTATCTCTCTGGAAACACCATATATTTT CASSRYLSGNTIYF
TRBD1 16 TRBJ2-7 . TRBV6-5 TGTGCCAGCAGTTACTCCTCTGGACAGGTAGCCTACGAGCAGTACTTC CASSYSSGQVAYEQYF
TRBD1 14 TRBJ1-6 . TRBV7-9 TGTGCCAGCGGGAGGGGACAGGGAGGGTCACCCCTCCACTTT CASGRGQGGSPLHF